This record covers a single TCR beta chain. Its specificity is unknown. TCRdb re-analysed the reads in MiXCR, keeping a single row per CDR3 protein. The sample yields 740,000 or so distinct CDR3 sequences, 35% to 45% seen once. With V trimmed by 6 bases and J by 2 bases, 7 bases remained unmatched. Per germline, CDR1 MNHEY and CDR2 SMNVEV (reference sequence). The CDR3 runs to 15 residues. This entry belongs to a study of T cell repertoires in cytomegalovirus infection. Whole-study context: It was the public TCR beta signatures that indicated both CMV infection and matching HLA type.

The study's findings and limits: The study found HLA-C-restricted CMV-specific TCR beta clonotypes dominating the ex vivo response.

The sample was PBMCs. The clonotype originates from a human donor in good health (CMV status not recorded). Some clones in this sample may be carry-over from other donors' samples. V and J are TRBV27 and TRBJ2-3; 8 nucleotides line up with TRBD1. The CDR3 nucleotides are TGTGCCAGCAGCGGACAGGGAAGGTACACAGATACGCAGTATTTT. It encodes CASSGQGRYTDTQYF.